This T cell receptor (beta chain) is from a study of CD8 T cell repertoires and HIV-1 epitope variants. Only in-frame clones appear in the TCRdb table, and some are missing; sequencing was by immunoSEQ multiplex PCR. Of several thousand clones listed, under 75% are singletons. CDR3 length: 16 residues. V was pared by 3 bases and J by 2 bases, with 14 bases between. Germline loops: CDR1 SEHNR, CDR2 FQNEAQ (reference sequence). This clone came up a few times. As yet, its antigen is unknown. The receptor was derived from a male donor with HIV. The material sequenced was cultured CD8+ T cells derived from PBMCs. The chain couples TRBV7-9 to TRBJ1-5; a weak D match, TRBD1 (5 bases). The CDR3 is CASSFSTRGGNQPQHF. The CDR3 DNA is TGTGCCAGCAGCTTCTCGACAAGGGGTGGCAATCAGCCCCAGCATTTT.